The TCR beta chain described here comes from a study of T cell responses to AZD1222 COVID-19 vaccine (dated by TCRdb to the early 2020s). A note on the overall study: A total of about 240 trial participants underwent TCR sequencing, of whom 207 received two doses of AZD1222 and some 25 received two doses of the MenACWY control vaccine. Trial participants were enrolled into age subgroups of 18-55, 56-69 and 70-plus years, which contained 148, 28 and 57 TCR-sequenced participants, respectively.

A word on this clone: No cognate antigen has been identified for it. No base quality values were provided; no much bigger clone lies one nucleotide off.

The germline V gene encodes CDR1 MNHEY and CDR2 SVGAGI. Taken from cysteine to phenylalanine, the CDR3 has 14 residues. Only the CDR3 region is kept as DNA, spanning 42 bases read in frame from base 1. Germline trimming amounts to 11 bases on V and 3 bases on J, with 9 as the count of junction bases outside the gene matches. The CDR3 regions of human TCRbeta chains were analyzed by immunosequencing. The paper's data handling went like this. Repertoire TCRs were checked for matches against a reference library of SARS-CoV-2-specific TCRs that had been generated using the MIRA antigen-specificity platform. Breadth was defined as the fraction of unique TCRs that were SARS-CoV-2-associated, and depth was defined as the fraction of total T cells that were SARS-CoV-2-associated. Using the MIRA data, every spike-specific TCR was mapped to the spike region that the TCR reacted to and assigned to either a CD4 or a CD8 class. Log10-transformed breadth and depth values were compared by one-way ANOVA with Sidak's multiple comparisons tests. The immuneACCESS repertoire file appears here via TCRdb, limited to in-frame rearrangements. These files lack a portion of the clones; in checked studies, under half of the deficit traces to unresolved V genes, and the cause of the others is not known. V, J and clone size reflect that table, while D and trimming were determined from the DNA. The sample includes more than 150,000 clones, with around 92% observed a single time. Together, the top ten hold 1% to 1.5% of the sample.

The time point label for this specimen denotes: about 28 days (+/-7) after the second vaccine dose. AZD1222 recipients given second doses at about 4 weeks or at about 12 weeks were pooled, since spike-specific TCR depth and breadth were not found to differ between the two schedules. Samples from vaccinated people were obtained from the UK trials COV001 and COV002, which included a single-blind randomized controlled phase 2/3 trial of AZD1222 (ChAdOx1 nCoV-19) in healthy adults. For TCRbeta chain sequencing, PBMC samples from trial participants were taken at day 0 and at day 28 after the second dose. The paper's findings and limits, for the study overall: Conclusions about previously exposed vaccinees are limited, since just six AZD1222 recipients were seropositive for SARS-CoV-2 at baseline. After two AZD1222 doses, spike-specific TCR breadth and depth were significantly higher than at day 0 and than in MenACWY recipients. Vaccine-associated CD4 TCRs spanned the whole spike protein, with dominant responses in regions 160-218 and 743-854. Reportedly, almost half of the unique spike-specific TCRs recognized epitopes lying outside the regions that are mutated in the B.1.351 and B.1.1.7 variants. Because no day 14 peak-response samples were available, repertoires were characterized only after the peak T cell response. Most participants were white British and females outnumbered males, and the authors suggested that clonal diversity may have been underestimated. In the small 56-69-year group, the increase in depth fell short of significance, most likely because of low power.

The V and J genes are TRBV6-5 and TRBJ1-2; 10 bases in the middle match TRBD1. The source was peripheral blood, collected 28 days after the second AZD1222 dose. This sequence originates from an adult who received the AZD1222 COVID-19 vaccine. The DNA is TGTGCCTCCACACCAGGGACAGGGGACTATGGCTACACCTTC. The resulting protein is CASTPGTGDYGYTF.